This T cell receptor beta chain was documented in a study of blood T cell repertoires in COVID-19. In the study overall: Sites across the United States, Italy and Spain contributed samples from acute and convalescent COVID-19. T cells, B-cell-depleted T cells, or PBMCs provided the cDNA or gDNA that served as material.

Assay used: immunoSEQ multiplex PCR; TCRdb lists only in-frame clones, some missing. The sample has approximately 210,000 clones; around 84% are singletons. V lost 4 bases and J lost 2, with 13 bases in between. Germline-derived CDR1 and CDR2 are MDHEN and SYDVKM. The CDR3 runs 15 residues. Residents of under 25 US areas, aged about 18 to 89 years, made up the participants. The specimen was PBMCs or T cells enriched from blood (not recorded which). This clonotype was obtained from a man younger than 45 with acute COVID-19. The gene calls are TRBV28 and TRBJ2-3; D is perhaps TRBD1 (6 bases). DNA for the CDR3: TGTGCCAGCAGTTCAGCCAGGGGTAACACAGATACGCAGTATTTT. It encodes CASSSARGNTDTQYF.